Listed here are 27 T cell receptor beta chains from one sample, sequenced in a study of beta chain features in type 1 diabetes. Study results and limitations: In every one of the four CD4+ subsets, TCRB CDR3s were moderately but significantly shorter in Type 1 diabetes patients.

These receptors are not linked to any known antigen. The authors reverse transcribed all of the isolated RNA, so sequencing captured expressed TCRB transcripts. The assay was immunoSEQ multiplex PCR, and TCRdb's table has in-frame clones only and misses some. The sample has 300,000 or so clones; roughly 9% are singletons. The specimen was central memory CD4+ T cells from blood. The receptors were sampled from a man under 40 with type 1 diabetes.

Only a few counts were recorded for this clone. This chain uses TRBV28 with TRBJ2-4, with D unclear. V was shortened by 7 bases and J by 0 bases, with 10 bases between the two germline ends. Germline V gene sequence: CDR1 MDHEN, CDR2 SYDVKM. The CDR3 runs to 14 residues. CDR3 sequence reads: CASTPGLAKNIQYF. CDR3 DNA: TGTGCCAGCACCCCGGGCCTAGCCAAAAACATTCAGTACTTC.

The chain links TRBV7-8 to TRBJ2-5; 8 bases are shared with TRBD2. CDR3 length equals 15 residues. After removal of 5 bases from V and 4 bases from J, the junction contained 9 bases not matched to a gene. The germline V gene encodes CDR1 SGHVS and CDR2 FQNEAQ. The CDR3 loop reads CASSLGGGYRETQYF. CDR3 nucleotides: TGTGCCAGCAGCCTCGGGGGGGGATACCGAGAGACCCAGTACTTC. The whole variable domain, filled in from reference TRBV7-8 and TRBJ2-5, reads GAGVSQSPRYKVAKRGQDVALRCDPISGHVSLFWYQQALGQGPEFLTYFQNEAQLDKSGLPSDRFFAERPEGSVSTLKIQRTQQEDSAVYLCASSLGGGYRETQYFGPGTRLLVL.

The table lists this clone with a few counts. The V call is TRBV5-1, the J call TRBJ1-5, with D possibly being TRBD1 (6 bases). V lost 2 bases, J lost 5 bases, and 11 bases lay in between. Germline loops: CDR1 SGHRS, CDR2 YFSETQ. This CDR3 spans 14 amino acids. The CDR3 reads CASSLQGRDQPQHF. The CDR3 region has the DNA TGCGCCAGCAGCTTACAGGGAAGGGATCAGCCCCAGCATTTT.

This clone was seen a few times. Other DNA sequences from this sample encode an identical CDR3 as well. This rearrangement joins TRBV9 to TRBJ2-3, with unresolved D. V lost 0 bases to trimming and J lost 0 bases, with 8 bases between them. Germline V gives CDR1 SGDLS, CDR2 YYNGEE. This CDR3 is built from 15 residues. CDR3 amino acids: CASSVAPSSTDTQYF. The CDR3 nucleotides read TGTGCCAGCAGCGTAGCGCCTTCTAGCACAGATACGCAGTATTTT.

This clone was seen a few times. V and J are TRBV7-9 and TRBJ2-5; 7 nucleotides agree with TRBD1. There are 15 residues in the CDR3. Germline CDR1 SEHNR, CDR2 FQNEAQ (reference sequence). V gave up 8 bases and J gave up 5 bases; unmatched junction bases: 14. The CDR3: CASSSENRGMETQYF. DNA for the CDR3: TGTGCCAGCTCCTCAGAGAACAGGGGTATGGAGACCCAGTACTTC.

This clone appeared a few times. The sample holds other DNA sequences that translate to the same CDR3. The CDR3 DNA is TGTGCCAGCAGCGTAGATGGGGCGTCCTACGAGCAGTACTTC. Amino acid sequence: CASSVDGASYEQYF. The chain employs TRBV9 and TRBJ2-7, with D maybe TRBD1 (5 bases). Trimming left V 0 bases short and J 1 base short, with 8 bases between. CDR3 length equals 14 residues. CDR1 and CDR2 (germline): SGDLS, YYNGEE.

The V call is TRBV5-1, the J call TRBJ2-2; possibly TRBD1 for D (6 bases). The V end was cut by 4 bases, the J end by 9 bases, with 16 bases between. The CDR3 extends over 14 amino acids. CDR1 is SGHRS, CDR2 YFSETQ, per germline. The CDR3 region is CASSLLQGSRELFF. Written as DNA, the CDR3 is TGCGCCAGCAGCCTCCTACAGGGTTCCCGGGAGCTGTTTTTT.

V usage is TRBV7-9 and J usage is TRBJ2-4, with no clear D. V was pared by 0 bases and J by 5 bases, with 11 bases between. CDR1 is SEHNR and CDR2 is FQNEAQ in the germline V gene (reference sequence). The CDR3 is 15 residues long. The CDR3 is CASSLAYGRENIQYF. Written as DNA, the CDR3 is TGTGCCAGCAGCTTAGCTTACGGCCGAGAAAACATTCAGTACTTC.

Only a few counts were recorded for this clone. The CDR3 sequence is CASSPQYQETQYF. CDR3 coding DNA: TGTGCCAGTAGTCCGCAGTACCAAGAGACCCAGTACTTC. V usage is TRBV19 and J usage is TRBJ2-5, with D unresolved. The CDR3 totals 13 residues. Trimming left V 5 bases short and J 0 bases short, with 7 bases between. Germline loops: CDR1 LNHDA, CDR2 SQIVND (reference sequence).

The chain carries TRBV4-3 and TRBJ1-1; D gene ambiguous. The germline V gene encodes CDR1 LGHNA and CDR2 YSLEER. Between the trimmed V and J ends, which lost 5 bases and 1 base, there was a span of 8 bases. This CDR3 has 13 amino acids. This CDR3 is CASSGWGNTEAFF. The CDR3 bases are TGCGCCAGCAGCGGGTGGGGGAACACTGAAGCTTTCTTT.

The CDR3 region is CASSSLPGQSSYNSPLHF. The CDR3 bases are TGTGCCAGCTCATCGCTACCCGGACAAAGCTCCTATAATTCACCCCTCCACTTT. The chain joins TRBV18 to TRBJ1-6, with D possibly matching TRBD1 (5 bases). Trimming took off 5 bases at V and 0 bases at J, with 17 bases between the two ends. The CDR3 is 18 residues long. The germline CDR1 and CDR2 sequences are KGHSH and LQKENI. Filled out from reference TRBV18 and TRBJ1-6, the complete variable domain reads NAGVMQNPRHLVRRRGQEARLRCSPMKGHSHVYWYRQLPEEGLKFMVYLQKENIIDESGMPKERFSAEFPKEGPSILRIQQVVRGDSAAYFCASSSLPGQSSYNSPLHFGNGTRLTVT.

This chain links TRBV29-1 with TRBJ1-4, with a possible D match to TRBD1 (6 bases). The CDR3 is 13 amino acids. Germline CDR1 SQVTM, CDR2 ANQGSEA. Trimming left V 0 bases short and J 7 bases short, with 9 bases between. The CDR3 sequence: CSVEDRDIEKLFF. CDR3 coding DNA: TGCAGCGTTGAAGATCGGGACATTGAAAAACTGTTTTTT.

About this clone: Germline is not matched at one junction end, which may reflect a read error. The genes are TRBV7-2 and TRBJ1-2; possibly TRBD1 for D (6 bases). Germline V gene data show CDR1 as SGHTA and CDR2 as FQGNSA. The CDR3 has 12 amino acids. The CDR3, as DNA: TGTGCCAGCAGCACAGGGAACTCTGGCTACACCTTC. Its translation is CASSTGNSGYTF.

This clone was counted only a few times. This rearrangement joins TRBV7-9 to TRBJ2-7, with D tentatively TRBD1 or TRBD2 (5 bases each). The ends were cut back, 5 bases at V and 3 bases at J, with 11 bases in the middle. Looked up from germline, CDR1 is SEHNR and CDR2 is FQNEAQ (reference sequence). The CDR3 spans 13 residues. CDR3 DNA: TGTGCCAGCAGCCCCCGGGACGGCTACGAGCAGTACTTC. It is translated as CASSPRDGYEQYF.

The J gene is TRBJ2-2, the V gene TRBV4-1; maybe TRBD1 (5 bases). Trimming cost V 4 bases and J 5 bases, with 17 bases left between them. This CDR3 has 16 amino acids. The germline V gene encodes CDR1 MGHRA and CDR2 YSYEKL. This chain's CDR3 is CASSRDSFLSTGELFF. The CDR3 coding sequence is TGCGCCAGCAGCCGCGACAGCTTTCTCTCGACCGGGGAGCTGTTTTTT.

The rearrangement uses TRBV4-3 and TRBJ1-1; D not certain. Germline CDR1 LGHNA, CDR2 YSLEER. This CDR3 comprises 14 residues. V lost 4 bases and J 1 base, leaving 10 bases between the germline ends. This CDR3 is CASSPRVQNTEAFF. The CDR3, as DNA: TGCGCCAGCAGCCCAAGAGTACAGAACACTGAAGCTTTCTTT.

V is TRBV9 and J is TRBJ1-2, with D perhaps matching TRBD1 (5 bases). The germline V gene encodes CDR1 SGDLS and CDR2 YYNGEE. Trimming stripped 3 bases from V and 3 bases from J, with 12 bases between. The CDR3 runs 14 residues. This chain's CDR3 is CASSAGRTDYGYTF. The CDR3 region has the DNA TGTGCCAGCAGCGCGGGACGGACGGACTATGGCTACACCTTC.

The chain couples TRBV19 to TRBJ2-3; no clear D. V lost 6 bases and J 4 bases, leaving 20 bases between the germline ends. The CDR3 loop spans 16 amino acids. Germline lookup yields CDR1 LNHDA and CDR2 SQIVND (reference sequence). The CDR3 protein is CASRGRHSSVPDTQYF. The CDR3 DNA follows: TGTGCCAGTAGAGGCAGACATTCATCAGTCCCAGATACGCAGTATTTT.

The rearrangement uses TRBV5-4 and TRBJ1-1, with D perhaps TRBD1 (5 bases). This CDR3 comprises 15 residues. Germline V gene sequence: CDR1 SGHNT, CDR2 YYREEE (reference sequence). V shed 0 bases and J shed 1 base, with 10 bases lying between them. The CDR3 protein is CASSLGGRTNTEAFF. Here the CDR3 DNA reads TGTGCCAGCAGCTTGGGGGGCAGGACGAACACTGAAGCTTTCTTT.

The rearrangement joins TRBV6-5 to TRBJ2-3, with no clear D. The germline gives CDR1 MNHEY, CDR2 SVGAGI. Between the trimmed V and J ends, which lost 6 bases and 2 bases, there was a span of 15 bases. The length of the CDR3 is 15 residues. The CDR3 coding sequence is TGTGCCAGCAGGGGTGGCACGGTGAACACAGATACGCAGTATTTT. It is translated as CASRGGTVNTDTQYF.

This clone was seen only a few times. V usage is TRBV5-4 and J usage is TRBJ2-1, with 9 bases aligning to TRBD2. CDR3 length: 15 amino acids. V lost 2 bases and J lost 3; bases outside the gene matches: 3. The germline CDR1 and CDR2 sequences are SGHNT and YYREEE (reference sequence). CDR3 bases: TGTGCCAGCAGCTTTGCTAGCGGGGACTACAATGAGCAGTTCTTC. Protein sequence: CASSFASGDYNEQFF. Based on the CDR3 plus reference TRBV5-4 and TRBJ2-1, the full variable domain is ETGVTQSPTHLIKTRGQQVTLRCSSQSGHNTVSWYQQALGQGPQFIFQYYREEENGRGNFPPRFSGLQFPNYSSELNVNALELDDSALYLCASSFASGDYNEQFFGPGTRLTVL.

With regard to this clone: Different DNA sequences within this sample yield the same CDR3. The J gene is TRBJ1-2, the V gene TRBV2, with D possibly TRBD1 on 5 matching bases. Germline V CDR1 and CDR2: SNHLY, FYNNEI. The CDR3 consists of 13 residues. Trimming left V 3 bases short and J 4 bases short, with 9 bases between. CDR3 protein: CASSEGRVYGYTF. CDR3 nucleotides: TGTGCCAGCAGTGAGGGACGGGTCTATGGCTACACCTTC. The complete variable domain, with remaining parts taken from reference TRBV2 and TRBJ1-2, reads EPEVTQTPSHQVTQMGQEVILRCVPISNHLYFYWYRQILGQKVEFLVSFYNNEISEKSEIFDDQFSVERPDGSNFTLKIRSTKLEDSAMYFCASSEGRVYGYTFGSGTRLTVV.

About this clone itself: The junction and the germline gene differ at one end; a read error may be behind it. V gene TRBV7-9 combines with J gene TRBJ2-5; no firm D call. CDR3 length equals 17 residues. Germline CDR1 is SEHNR and CDR2 is FQNEAQ (reference sequence). CDR3 DNA: TGTGCCAGCCGCTTACGGATAAGGGAAAAAGGCCAAGAGACCCAGTACTTC. Its translation is CASRLRIREKGQETQYF.

This clone was seen many times. This chain links TRBV18 with TRBJ2-3, with D tentatively TRBD1 (6 bases). The germline V and J ends were trimmed by 2 bases and 2 bases, with 11 bases remaining between them. The CDR3 extends over 15 amino acids. Germline V CDR1 and CDR2: KGHSH, LQKENI. CDR3 DNA: TGTGCCAGCTCACCAAGAACAGGGACCACAGATACGCAGTATTTT. It specifies CASSPRTGTTDTQYF.

The rearrangement links TRBV7-8 to TRBJ1-2; 7 positions agree with TRBD1. This CDR3 spans 15 amino acids. The germline V gene encodes CDR1 SGHVS and CDR2 FQNEAQ. J gave up 4 bases and V 5 bases, and 10 bases lay outside the gene matches. The CDR3 DNA sequence: TGTGCCAGCAGCCCAGATCCAGCAGGGGGCTATGGCTACACCTTC. It yields the protein CASSPDPAGGYGYTF.

This clone was detected a few times. V and J are TRBV25-1 and TRBJ2-5; tentative D call: TRBD2 (6 bases). The germline CDR1 and CDR2 sequences are MGHDK and SYGVNS. Trimming took 4 bases from V and 6 from J, leaving 24 bases between them. The CDR3 spans 17 residues. CDR3 DNA sequence: TGTGCCAGCAGTGGTTCTTCGTCCGAGGTGGGGGGAAAGACCCAGTACTTC. Translated: CASSGSSSEVGGKTQYF. Full variable domain (rest looked up from reference TRBV25-1 and TRBJ2-5): EADIYQTPRYLVIGTGKKITLECSQTMGHDKMYWYQQDPGMELHLIHYSYGVNSTEKGDLSSESTVSRIRTEHFPLTLESARPSHTSQYLCASSGSSSEVGGKTQYFGPGTRLLVL.

This clone was detected a few times. The gene calls are TRBV2 and TRBJ1-5; 8 bases are a match to TRBD1. Germline CDR1 and CDR2: SNHLY and FYNNEI. The V and J ends lost 6 bases and 6 bases, in that order; junction bases with no gene match: 10. The CDR3 is made up of 15 amino acids. This CDR3 is CASRRGTGGTQPQHF. CDR3 nucleotide sequence: TGTGCCAGCAGGCGCGGGACAGGTGGGACTCAGCCCCAGCATTTT. Full variable domain (outside the CDR3, taken from reference TRBV2 and TRBJ1-5): EPEVTQTPSHQVTQMGQEVILRCVPISNHLYFYWYRQILGQKVEFLVSFYNNEISEKSEIFDDQFSVERPDGSNFTLKIRSTKLEDSAMYFCASRRGTGGTQPQHFGDGTRLSIL.